The T cell receptor beta chain described here comes from a study of regulatory T cells in long-lasting Graves disease. Through Arm-PCR of CDR3 regions and iRepertoire HTBI primers, TCR beta libraries were built. TCRdb called the multiplex PCR reads again in MiXCR, with one record for every CDR3 protein. The sample includes a few hundred thousand distinct CDR3 sequences, just over 20% of them seen just once. This clonotype was observed many times. Its antigen is unknown. Time point reported: newly diagnosed GD, antithyroid drugs for less than 3 months. The TCR library used RNA extracted from PBMCs. A volume of roughly 9.1 milliliters of peripheral blood was collected in EDTA tubes. Study conclusions and caveats: New patients shared fewer public clonotypes (more than 850) than persistent patients did (around 3,000).

V lost 6 bases, J lost 5 bases, and 6 bases stayed unmatched. CDR3 length equals 15 residues. CDR1 and CDR2 from the germline V gene are SGHAT and FQNNGV. Sequencing was performed on peripheral blood mononuclear cells (PBMCs), taken at new diagnosis, from a patient treated with antithyroid drugs. The chain has TRBV11-2 and TRBJ2-1; TRBD2 matches 11 bases. The sequence came from a female donor with Graves disease. CDR3 nucleotides: TGTGCCAGCAGGTCCTTAGCGGGAGGGCACAATGAGCAGTTCTTC. It is translated as CASRSLAGGHNEQFF.